Listed below are T cell receptor beta chains from one sample, sequenced in a study of identical twins. TCRdb independently ran MiXCR on the 5' RACE reads; one entry per CDR3 protein. The sample has about 200,000 distinct CDR3 sequences; roughly 15% are singletons. A further study also used this sample, focusing on T cells expressing NK-cell markers.

Material: CD8+ T cells sorted from blood. These receptors were taken from a woman between 18 and 30 years old in good health. The CDR3 runs from the conserved cysteine through the conserved F or W.

V gene: TRBV7-9
J gene: TRBJ2-3
CDR3 protein: CASSLRWEPDTQYF

V gene: TRBV3-1
J gene: TRBJ2-7
CDR3 protein: CASSQGLGDPEDF

V gene: TRBV5-1
J gene: TRBJ2-7
CDR3 protein: CASSGNPSRGQYF

V gene: TRBV12-3/TRBV12-4
J gene: TRBJ2-1
CDR3 protein: CASSKREQFF

V gene: TRBV5-1
J gene: TRBJ2-1
CDR3 protein: CASEVAGGPGVEHFF

V gene: TRBV20-1
J gene: TRBJ2-1
CDR3 protein: CSARDRHGTSYNEQFF

V gene: TRBV9
J gene: TRBJ2-1
CDR3 protein: CASSVPGEQFF

V gene: TRBV20-1
J gene: TRBJ2-3
CDR3 protein: CSVDTGRTDTQYF

V gene: TRBV29-1
J gene: TRBJ2-7
CDR3 protein: CSVVRGPDYEQYF

V gene: TRBV11-2
J gene: TRBJ2-3
CDR3 protein: CASSPGLAGASDTQYF

V gene: TRBV27
J gene: TRBJ2-7
CDR3 protein: CASSLGYSSYEQYF

V gene: TRBV3-1
J gene: TRBJ2-7
CDR3 protein: CASSPGFGGYEQYF

V gene: TRBV2
J gene: TRBJ2-5
CDR3 protein: CASSRWVDRDPRETQYF

V gene: TRBV10-2
J gene: TRBJ1-1
CDR3 protein: CASSAQGFYTEAFF

V gene: TRBV27
J gene: TRBJ1-5
CDR3 protein: CASSPQGNQPQHF

V gene: TRBV9
J gene: TRBJ2-7
CDR3 protein: CASSVTGGPPYEQYF

V gene: TRBV7-9
J gene: TRBJ2-6
CDR3 protein: CASSPGSGSGANVLTF

V gene: TRBV7-7
J gene: TRBJ2-3
CDR3 protein: CASSRTPTPTDTQYF

V gene: TRBV9
J gene: TRBJ2-7
CDR3 protein: CASGPTGAHEQYF

V gene: TRBV12-3/TRBV12-4
J gene: TRBJ1-4
CDR3 protein: CASSAPGTGAEKLFF

V gene: TRBV4-1
J gene: TRBJ2-1
CDR3 protein: CASSHDLTSGPYNEQFF

V gene: TRBV2
J gene: TRBJ2-2
CDR3 protein: CASRNRVDGELFF

V gene: TRBV6-2/TRBV6-3
J gene: TRBJ1-1
CDR3 protein: CASTYRVRTEAFF

V gene: TRBV15
J gene: TRBJ2-2
CDR3 protein: CATSRDRAGGDNGELFF

V gene: TRBV30
J gene: TRBJ2-3
CDR3 protein: CAWSAGTSGTDTQYF

V gene: TRBV11-2
J gene: TRBJ2-5
CDR3 protein: CASSLERPQETQYF